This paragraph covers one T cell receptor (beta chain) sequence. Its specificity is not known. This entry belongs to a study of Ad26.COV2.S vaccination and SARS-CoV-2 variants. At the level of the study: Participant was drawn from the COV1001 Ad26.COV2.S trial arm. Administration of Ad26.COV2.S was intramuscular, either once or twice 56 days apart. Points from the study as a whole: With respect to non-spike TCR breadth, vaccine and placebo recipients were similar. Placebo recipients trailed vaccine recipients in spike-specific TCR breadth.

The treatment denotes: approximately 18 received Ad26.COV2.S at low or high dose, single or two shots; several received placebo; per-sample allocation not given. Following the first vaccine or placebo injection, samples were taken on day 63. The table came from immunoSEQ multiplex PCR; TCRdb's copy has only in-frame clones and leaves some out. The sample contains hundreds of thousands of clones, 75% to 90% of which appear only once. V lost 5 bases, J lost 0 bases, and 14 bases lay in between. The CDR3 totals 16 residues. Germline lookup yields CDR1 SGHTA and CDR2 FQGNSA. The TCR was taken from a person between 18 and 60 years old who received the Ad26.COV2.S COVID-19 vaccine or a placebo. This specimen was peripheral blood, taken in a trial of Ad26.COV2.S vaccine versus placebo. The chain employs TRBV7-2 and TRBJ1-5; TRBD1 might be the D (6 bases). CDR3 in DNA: TGTGCCAGCAGCCCAACGACAGGTTATAGCAATCAGCCCCAGCATTTT. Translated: CASSPTTGYSNQPQHF.